This T cell receptor (beta chain) comes out of a study of OX40 agonist ivuxolimab in advanced cancers. Overall study: Ivuxolimab is an agonistic anti-OX40 (CD134) antibody, and patients were treated with it. The study's findings and limits: Not determined was the antigen specificity of the expanded peripheral T cells.

The CDR3 contains 13 residues. V lost 5 bases and J lost 7; bases outside the gene matches: 4. Germline lookup yields CDR1 MNHNY and CDR2 SVGAGI (reference sequence). Of note for this clone: The antigen is not known.

Sampled blood was obtained at baseline, cycle 4 day 1, and cycle 7 day 1. Sequencing used immunoSEQ multiplex PCR; TCRdb keeps in-frame clones, though not all of them. The sample shows around 67,000 clones, around 83% of them seen only once. The gene calls are TRBV6-6 and TRBJ2-3; 9 bases fit TRBD1. This receptor was taken from an adult with an advanced solid tumor such as melanoma, head and neck, liver or kidney cancer. Sequenced here: CD4+ or CD8+ T cells sorted from blood, sampled in a trial of the OX40 agonist ivuxolimab. In nucleotides, the CDR3 is TGTGCCAGCAGTGCACAGGGGGCATATACGCAGTATTTT. This translates into CASSAQGAYTQYF.